One sample yielded the 22 T cell receptor beta chains listed below, sequenced in a study of T cell changes during pregnancy in multiple sclerosis. Here immunoSEQ multiplex PCR was the method, and the copy in TCRdb shows in-frame clones only, minus some. The sample shows 73,000 or so clones, about nine tenths of them seen only once. Sequenced here: peripheral blood, sampled after pregnancy. These receptors were taken from a female donor in good health, enrolled as a control in a pregnancy study.

CDR3 bases: TGTGCCAGCAGTTCCCTCGGGACAGGGGAGGCTGAAGCTTTCTTT. Its translation is CASSSLGTGEAEAFF. The V and J genes are TRBV27 and TRBJ1-1; TRBD1 agrees at 10 bases. The length of the CDR3 is 15 residues. V was pared by 4 bases and J by 6 bases, with 8 bases of the junction left unmatched. CDR1 MNHEY and CDR2 SMNVEV come from the germline V gene (reference sequence).

The gene calls are TRBV5-1 and TRBJ2-7; D gene uncertain. Germline V CDR1 and CDR2: SGHRS, YFSETQ. V lost 0 bases to trimming and J lost 5 bases, with 24 bases between them. The CDR3 covers 18 residues. The CDR3 is CASSLAFPGSSMPHEQYF. CDR3 coding DNA: TGCGCCAGCAGCTTGGCCTTTCCCGGGTCGTCTATGCCCCACGAGCAGTACTTC. Based on the CDR3 plus reference TRBV5-1 and TRBJ2-7, the full variable domain is KAGVTQTPRYLIKTRGQQVTLSCSPISGHRSVSWYQQTPGQGLQFLFEYFSETQRNKGNFPGRFSGRQFSNSRSEMNVSTLELGDSALYLCASSLAFPGSSMPHEQYFGPGTRLTVT.

The genes are TRBV27 and TRBJ1-2; the match to TRBD1 covers 7 bases. This CDR3 region has 14 residues. Germline loops: CDR1 MNHEY, CDR2 SMNVEV (reference sequence). V gave up 5 bases and J gave up 7 bases; unmatched junction bases: 10. The CDR3, as DNA: TGTGCCAGCAGTCCCACAGGGGAGTTGGGTGGCTACACCTTC. This gives the protein CASSPTGELGGYTF.

V is TRBV5-1 and J is TRBJ2-3; D gene unclear. With 4 bases removed from V and 4 bases from J, the gap between germline ends came to 13 bases. The CDR3 covers 14 residues. Germline V gives CDR1 SGHRS, CDR2 YFSETQ. Here the CDR3 reads CASSPHVTSDTQYF. The CDR3 nucleotides are TGCGCCAGCAGCCCCCACGTTACTTCAGATACGCAGTATTTT.

The J gene is TRBJ2-3, the V gene TRBV5-1; D unclear. This CDR3 comprises 13 residues. V was pared by 0 bases and J by 6 bases, with 8 bases between. Germline CDR1 and CDR2: SGHRS and YFSETQ. This CDR3 is CASSLERRDTQYF. Written as DNA, the CDR3 is TGCGCCAGCAGCTTGGAACGTCGGGATACGCAGTATTTT.

The V call is TRBV5-6, the J call TRBJ1-1; 8 bases align to TRBD1. J lost 3 bases, V lost 0 bases, and 1 base had no gene match. The CDR3 contains 14 residues. Germline assignment: CDR1 SGHDT and CDR2 YYEEEE. CDR3 sequence reads: CASSLGQGYTEAFF. CDR3 DNA: TGTGCCAGCAGCTTGGGACAGGGGTACACTGAAGCTTTCTTT. Filled out from reference TRBV5-6 and TRBJ1-1, the complete variable domain reads DAGVTQSPTHLIKTRGQQVTLRCSPKSGHDTVSWYQQALGQGPQFIFQYYEEEERQRGNFPDRFSGHQFPNYSSELNVNALLLGDSALYLCASSLGQGYTEAFFGQGTRLTVV.

This sequence joins TRBV7-2 and TRBJ1-1; no firm D call. Germline-derived CDR1 and CDR2 are SGHTA and FQGNSA. The V end was cut by 2 bases, the J end by 0 bases, with 7 bases between. The CDR3 sequence is 14 residues long. CDR3 DNA sequence: TGTGCCAGCAGCTTAACGGCGGTGAACACTGAAGCTTTCTTT. It encodes CASSLTAVNTEAFF.

The chain carries TRBV6-5 and TRBJ1-4, with 7 nucleotides matching TRBD1. The CDR3 totals 16 residues. Germline V lookup: CDR1 MNHEY, CDR2 SVGAGI. V shed 0 bases, J shed 4 bases, and the junction held 5 bases outside the gene matches. The CDR3 DNA reads as TGTGCCAGCAGTTACTCACGGGACAGCCTTAATGAAAAACTGTTTTTT. Protein product: CASSYSRDSLNEKLFF.

This chain links TRBV7-2 with TRBJ2-1; possible D gene TRBD2, 6 bases. The V gene lost 0 bases and the J gene lost 4 bases, with 13 bases spanning the gap. This CDR3 is built from 16 residues. Germline CDR1 and CDR2: SGHTA and FQGNSA. CDR3 amino acids: CASSLATGLQYNEQFF. CDR3 nucleotide sequence: TGTGCCAGCAGCTTAGCTACGGGACTTCAGTACAATGAGCAGTTCTTC. The full variable domain, rest sourced from reference TRBV7-2 and TRBJ2-1, is GAGVSQSPSNKVTEKGKDVELRCDPISGHTALYWYRQSLGQGLEFLIYFQGNSAPDKSGLPSDRFSAERTGGSVSTLTIQRTQQEDSAVYLCASSLATGLQYNEQFFGPGTRLTVL.

The genes are TRBV6-5 and TRBJ2-7; D perhaps matches TRBD1 (5 bases). With 0 bases removed from V and 0 bases from J, the gap between germline ends came to 9 bases. CDR1 and CDR2 from the germline V gene are MNHEY and SVGAGI. CDR3 size: 15 residues. As DNA, the CDR3 is TGTGCCAGCAGTTACTCAGGGGCTCTCTCCTACGAGCAGTACTTC. Amino acid sequence: CASSYSGALSYEQYF.

J is TRBJ1-5 and V is TRBV2, with unresolved D. The CDR3 spans 16 residues. The V and J ends lost 1 base and 11 bases respectively, with 21 bases between them. Germline assignment: CDR1 SNHLY and CDR2 FYNNEI. The CDR3 sequence: CASSEVDGGVQGTQHF. The CDR3 DNA is TGTGCCAGCAGTGAAGTTGATGGAGGCGTTCAAGGGACCCAGCATTTT.

The CDR3 sequence: CASSPPTQGYEQYF. The CDR3 DNA reads TGTGCCAGCAGCCCTCCCACACAGGGCTACGAGCAGTACTTC. This rearrangement joins TRBV11-3 to TRBJ2-7; TRBD1 is a possible D gene (6 bases). The CDR3 covers 14 residues. Per germline, CDR1 SGHNT and CDR2 YENEEA. V shed 5 bases and J shed 3 bases, with 14 bases lying between them.

The V and J genes are TRBV6-1 and TRBJ2-7; TRBD2 agrees at 9 bases. This CDR3 contains 15 residues. Germline V gene sequence: CDR1 MNHNS, CDR2 SASEGT. V lost 2 bases and J lost 2; bases outside the gene matches: 4. The CDR3 sequence: CASSEMTSGTYEQYF. Written as DNA, the CDR3 is TGTGCCAGCAGTGAAATGACTAGCGGAACCTACGAGCAGTACTTC.

The chain uses TRBV9 and TRBJ1-1, with D maybe TRBD1 (6 bases). The CDR3 is 15 amino acids. Trimming shortened V by 3 bases and J by 4 bases, and 16 bases separated the two germline ends. CDR1 is SGDLS and CDR2 is YYNGEE in the germline V gene. In nucleotides, the CDR3 is TGTGCCAGCAGCGAACGAACAGGGTCGACCACTGAAGCTTTCTTT. This translates into CASSERTGSTTEAFF. The whole variable domain, remainder taken from reference TRBV9 and TRBJ1-1, is DSGVTQTPKHLITATGQRVTLRCSPRSGDLSVYWYQQSLDQGLQFLIQYYNGEERAKGNILERFSAQQFPDLHSELNLSSLELGDSALYFCASSERTGSTTEAFFGQGTRLTVV.

This clone has more than one count but fewer than ten. The chain is built from TRBV25-1 and TRBJ2-2; tentative D call: TRBD1 (5 bases). The CDR3 contains 15 residues. CDR1 and CDR2 from the germline V gene are MGHDK and SYGVNS. Trimming pared 6 bases from V and 3 bases from J, leaving 14 bases between. The CDR3 nucleotides read TGTGCCAGCAGGGGAATAGGGGCTTACACCGGGGAGCTGTTTTTT. Encoded protein: CASRGIGAYTGELFF. The full variable domain, in which reference TRBV25-1 and TRBJ2-2 provide the parts outside the CDR3, is EADIYQTPRYLVIGTGKKITLECSQTMGHDKMYWYQQDPGMELHLIHYSYGVNSTEKGDLSSESTVSRIRTEHFPLTLESARPSHTSQYLCASRGIGAYTGELFFGEGSRLTVL.

The rearrangement uses TRBV15 and TRBJ1-4; a possible D gene is TRBD1 (6 bases). The V gene lost 5 bases and the J gene lost 3 bases, with 10 bases spanning the gap. There are 14 residues in the CDR3. Germline V lookup: CDR1 LNHNV, CDR2 YYDKDF (reference sequence). The CDR3 loop reads CATSLGGANEKLFF. As DNA, the CDR3 is TGTGCCACCAGCCTAGGGGGGGCTAATGAAAAACTGTTTTTT.

The V call is TRBV6-1, the J call TRBJ2-1, with 10 bases fitting TRBD2. Germline values: CDR1 MNHNS, CDR2 SASEGT. The CDR3 contains 15 residues. After removal of 5 bases from V and 10 bases from J, the junction contained 11 bases not matched to a gene. The CDR3 loop is CASSIVAGGLAEQFF. The CDR3 DNA sequence: TGTGCCAGCAGTATCGTAGCGGGAGGCCTGGCAGAGCAGTTCTTC.

This clone was seen once. The chain joins TRBV9 to TRBJ1-5; tentatively, D is TRBD1 (6 bases). Trimming cost V 0 bases and J 2 bases, with 6 bases left between them. Germline V CDR1 and CDR2: SGDLS, YYNGEE. The length of the CDR3 is 14 residues. In DNA, the CDR3 is TGTGCCAGCAGCGTAGCAGGGGGCAATCAGCCCCAGCATTTT. As protein: CASSVAGGNQPQHF.

The J gene is TRBJ1-4, the V gene TRBV4-3; D remains unclear. This CDR3 region has 16 residues. Trimming shortened V by 0 bases and J by 5 bases, and 13 bases separated the two germline ends. The germline V gene has CDR1 LGHNA and CDR2 YSLEER. CDR3 protein: CASSQEPTGMNEKLFF. The CDR3, as DNA: TGCGCCAGCAGCCAAGAACCCACGGGGATGAATGAAAAACTGTTTTTT.

The chain joins TRBV6-5 to TRBJ1-2; no definite D call. The CDR3 totals 13 residues. Per germline, CDR1 MNHEY and CDR2 SVGAGI. V dropped 6 bases and J dropped 8 bases, with 16 bases sitting between them. CDR3 loop: CASRPDGMGGYTF. CDR3 bases: TGTGCCAGCAGACCGGACGGGATGGGGGGCTACACCTTC.

The rearrangement links TRBV5-1 to TRBJ2-1; 10 bases fit TRBD2. This CDR3 is built from 12 residues. Germline CDR1 and CDR2: SGHRS and YFSETQ. The CDR3 loop is CASSGGNNEQFF. In nucleotides, the CDR3 is TGCGCAAGTAGCGGGGGGAACAATGAGCAGTTCTTC.

The V call is TRBV10-3, the J call TRBJ2-7, with 15 bases identical to TRBD2. Germline V gene sequence: CDR1 ENHRY, CDR2 SYGVKD. This CDR3 has 15 amino acids. The J segment lost 7 bases and the V segment lost 7 bases, leaving 8 bases of the junction unmatched. The CDR3 sequence: CAITAGLAGGGEQYF. In DNA form, the CDR3 reads TGTGCCATCACCGCGGGACTAGCGGGAGGCGGGGAGCAGTACTTC.